Detailed here is one T cell receptor beta chain. This sample was included in a study of blood T cell repertoires in COVID-19. Whole-study context: Acute and convalescent COVID-19 specimens originated in the United States, Italy and Spain. PBMCs, B-cell-depleted T cells, or T cells provided the cDNA or gDNA that made up the material.

Trimming removed 1 base from V and 8 bases from J, with 19 bases in between. The CDR3 runs to 16 residues. CDR1 is SGDLS, CDR2 YYNGEE, per germline. Original processing notes: Estimates of nucleated cell counts were drawn from the amplification of reference gene primers. Data came from immunoSEQ multiplex PCR; TCRdb stores just in-frame clones and leaves some out. V and J calls and clone size come straight from that table; D and trimming were deduced from the DNA. The sample has under 300,000 clones, approximately 80% seen once. Sequencing was performed on peripheral blood. The TCR originated in a woman aged 40 to 55 with active or convalescent COVID-19. The chain recombines TRBV9 with TRBJ2-1, with D maybe TRBD1 (5 bases). In DNA form, the CDR3 reads TGTGCCAGCAGCGTATACCAGGGATCTCGGGCCGATGAGCAGTTCTTC. This encodes CASSVYQGSRADEQFF.